The 8 T cell receptor beta chains below come from one sample, sequenced in a study of identical twins. MiXCR was run by TCRdb on the 5' RACE reads, yielding one entry per CDR3 protein. The top ten clones hold 1.5% to 2% of a sample with hundreds of thousands of distinct CDR3 sequences, roughly 12% of them seen once. The sample was also linked to a second study, of yellow fever vaccine responses in identical twins.

The sample comprised PBMCs. The receptor set was obtained from a woman under 30 in good health.

The chain combines TRBV6-1 with TRBJ2-3; possible D gene TRBD1, 6 bases. Germline V gene lookup returns CDR1 MNHNS and CDR2 SASEGT. V lost 6 bases, J lost 2 bases, and 15 bases lay in between. The CDR3 length is 15 residues. The chain's CDR3 is CASSRGTRLTDTQYF. The CDR3 nucleotides read TGTGCCAGCAGCCGAGGGACACGTCTCACAGATACGCAGTATTTT.

This clonotype was counted only a few times. V usage is TRBV12-3 or TRBV12-4 and J usage is TRBJ1-1, with D uncertain. V lost 5 bases, J lost 5 bases, and 9 bases lay in between. This CDR3 has 12 residues. CDR3 residues: CASSIGRTEAFF. DNA of the CDR3: TGTGCCAGCAGTATAGGGAGAACTGAAGCTTTCTTT.

This clonotype was detected a few times. V and J are TRBV20-1 and TRBJ1-1; 10 nucleotides match TRBD1. CDR3 length equals 15 residues. The J segment lost 0 bases and the V segment lost 6 bases, leaving 7 bases of the junction unmatched. Germline CDR1 DFQATT, CDR2 SNEGSKA (reference sequence). The CDR3 loop reads CSAPRQGALNTEAFF. In DNA form, the CDR3 reads TGCAGTGCGCCCCGACAGGGGGCCCTGAACACTGAAGCTTTCTTT.

This clonotype came up a few times. This chain uses TRBV10-3 with TRBJ2-7; no clear D. The germline V gene encodes CDR1 ENHRY and CDR2 SYGVKD. Between the trimmed V and J ends, which lost 3 bases and 4 bases, there was a span of 7 bases. CDR3 length: 12 residues. CDR3 residues: CAISDQLYEQYV. The CDR3 DNA reads as TGTGCCATCAGTGACCAGTTATACGAGCAGTACGTC.

CDR3 coding DNA: TGTGCCACCAGCAGAGCTCTCGCAGCGCTCCAAGAGACCCAGTACTTC. Its protein is CATSRALAALQETQYF. The chain carries TRBV15 and TRBJ2-5; no reliable D call. Trimming removed 1 base at V and 1 base at J, with 13 bases between. From germline, CDR1 is LNHNV and CDR2 YYDKDF (reference sequence). This CDR3 is built from 16 residues.

The chain employs TRBV28 and TRBJ2-1; 7 bases line up with TRBD2. V dropped 5 bases and J dropped 1; count of bases not matched to a gene: 8. Germline CDR1 and CDR2: MDHEN and SYDVKM. This CDR3 comprises 16 residues. The CDR3 nucleotides read TGTGCCAGCAGTCAAGCGGGGTGGGGTTCCTACAATGAGCAGTTCTTC. Translated: CASSQAGWGSYNEQFF.

This clonotype was seen ten or more times. The chain uses TRBV12-3 or TRBV12-4 and TRBJ2-7, with 13 positions matching TRBD2. J lost 6 bases, V lost 5 bases, and 7 bases had no gene match. The CDR3 loop spans 15 amino acids. CDR3 bases: TGTGCCAGCAGTGGAAGGACTAGCGGGAGTCTCGAGCAGTACTTC. Its translation: CASSGRTSGSLEQYF.

This clonotype has at least ten counts. The rearrangement uses TRBV6-5 and TRBJ2-4; D gene uncertain. Between the trimmed V and J ends, which lost 2 bases and 0 bases, there was a span of 11 bases. Germline V gene sequence: CDR1 MNHEY, CDR2 SVGAGI. This CDR3 has 16 residues. CDR3 sequence: CASSYGQNLAKNIQYF. The CDR3 DNA reads as TGTGCCAGCAGTTACGGGCAGAATCTAGCCAAAAACATTCAGTACTTC.